A selection of T cell receptor beta chains follows, all from one sample in a study of technical replicates of blood from a handful of donors. The table came from immunoSEQ multiplex PCR; TCRdb's copy has only in-frame clones and leaves some out. The repertoire has about 70,000 clones, roughly 92% of them found once; the top ten carry 0.41%. Sequenced: T cells isolated from PBMCs. The receptors were sampled from a human donor in good health. Each CDR3 is given with its conserved first and last residue. Fields, in order: J gene, V gene, D gene, clone size, CDR3 DNA, CDR3 protein. The D gene is left open where the match is weak. Expanded clones get a size class; other rows say once, few or many, or leave the size out.

>TRBJ2-5|TRBV4-2|.|.
TGTGCCAGCAGCCAATTATCGGGTTCGGAGCGGTACCAAGAGACCCAGTACTTC
CASSQLSGSERYQETQYF
>TRBJ2-7|TRBV29-1|TRBD1|.
TGCAGCGTTGAAGATGGGACAGGTTCCTACGAGCAGTACTTC
CSVEDGTGSYEQYF
>TRBJ2-1|TRBV27|TRBD1|.
TGTGCCAGCAGTTTACAGGGGGCTGACAATGAGCAGTTCTTC
CASSLQGADNEQFF
>TRBJ2-7|TRBV18|.|.
TGTGCCAGCTCACCACCCGGGGTCAACCCCTCCTACGAGCAGTACTTC
CASSPPGVNPSYEQYF
>TRBJ1-5|TRBV27|.|.
TGTGCCAGCAGTTTAGACAGAACCATTACTCAGCCCCAGCATTTT
CASSLDRTITQPQHF
>TRBJ1-1|TRBV6-5|.|.
TGTGCCAGCAGTTACTCGAGTCGGGGGGCAAACACTGAAGCTTTCTTT
CASSYSSRGANTEAFF
>TRBJ1-1|TRBV5-6|TRBD1|.
TGTGCCAGCAGCTTGGGAACTTCAGGGGGCGTTTCAGCTTTCTTT
CASSLGTSGGVSAFF
>TRBJ2-3|TRBV4-2|TRBD2|.
TGTGCCAGCAGCCTAGCGGGAGGGAGAATATTCGATACGCAGTATTTT
CASSLAGGRIFDTQYF
>TRBJ1-1|TRBV19|.|.
TGTGCCAGTAGTCAGGGGACGTTCACGAACACTGAAGCTTTCTTT
CASSQGTFTNTEAFF
>TRBJ2-1|TRBV6-5|.|.
TGTGCCAGCACTAGGAGCGGGCAGGGCCAGGCTGAGCAGTTCTTC
CASTRSGQGQAEQFF
>TRBJ2-1|TRBV30|TRBD2|.
TGTGCCTGGAGGACTAGCGGGCCCGGAGAGCAGTTCTTC
CAWRTSGPGEQFF
>TRBJ2-3|TRBV11-3|TRBD1|.
TGTGCCAGCAGCTTAGGGGGGACAGTTCCTAGCACAGATACGCAGTATTTT
CASSLGGTVPSTDTQYF
>TRBJ1-1|TRBV6-6|.|.
TGTGCCAGCTTTAGCCCGCCAGCAAACACTGAAGCTTTCTTT
CASFSPPANTEAFF
>TRBJ1-5|TRBV6-5|TRBD1|.
TGTGCCAGCAGACCGGGACAGGGAGGCAATCAGCCCCAGCATTTT
CASRPGQGGNQPQHF
>TRBJ2-5|TRBV6-1|TRBD2|once
TGTGCCAGCAGTGTGGTTCGCGGGAGGGTGGGAGGGGAGACCCAGTACTTC
CASSVVRGRVGGETQYF
>TRBJ2-2|TRBV9|.|.
TGTGCCAGCAGCGTAACTAGCATCAACACCGGGGAGCTGTTTTTT
CASSVTSINTGELFF
>TRBJ2-7|TRBV15|.|.
TGTGCCACCAGCAGAGTTCACTCGAGCTCCTACGAGCAGTACTTC
CATSRVHSSSYEQYF
>TRBJ2-2|TRBV30|TRBD1|.
TGCCCCCGGGACAGGGCGAACACCGGGGAGCTGTTTTTT
CPRDRANTGELFF
>TRBJ2-2|TRBV5-4|TRBD2|few
TGTGCCAGCAGACGAGCGGGAGTCGGGACCGGGGAGCTGTTTTTT
CASRRAGVGTGELFF
>TRBJ2-3|TRBV5-1|TRBD1|once
TGCGCCAGCAGATTCCCGGGTAGGACAGGGAACACAGATACGCAGTATTTT
CASRFPGRTGNTDTQYF
>TRBJ2-5|TRBV4-3|TRBD2|once
TGCGCCAGCAGCCAAGGTTTACTAGCGGAGACCCAGTACTTC
CASSQGLLAETQYF
>TRBJ1-4|TRBV28|TRBD1|.
TGTGCCAGCAGTTTGACAGGGAGGAGTGAAAAACTGTTTTTT
CASSLTGRSEKLFF
>TRBJ2-4|TRBV28|.|.
TGTGCCAGCAGGTTACAGGGCAAAAACATTCAGTACTTC
CASRLQGKNIQYF
>TRBJ2-7|TRBV19|TRBD1|.
TGTGCCAGTAGTATAGTACCGGGACAGCTTTACGAGCAGTACTTC
CASSIVPGQLYEQYF
>TRBJ2-5|TRBV5-5|TRBD2|.
TGTGCCAGCAAAGGACTAGCGGGAGGAGGAGAGACCCAGTACTTC
CASKGLAGGGETQYF
>TRBJ2-7|TRBV4-3|.|.
TGCGCCAGCAGCCGCGGGGTAAGCTCCTACGAGCAGTACTTC
CASSRGVSSYEQYF
>TRBJ2-7|TRBV13|TRBD2|.
TGTGCCAGCAGCTTAGCCGGCAAAAAACTAGCGGTTCTCTACGAGCAGTACTTC
CASSLAGKKLAVLYEQYF
>TRBJ1-1|TRBV2|TRBD1|.
TGTGCCAGCAGTGGTGGGGACAGGGAAATTTTGACTGAAGCTTTCTTT
CASSGGDREILTEAFF
>TRBJ1-2|TRBV6-1|.|.
TGTGCCAGCAGTGAACCAAGAGGTGGCTACACCTTC
CASSEPRGGYTF
>TRBJ1-5|TRBV6-6|.|.
TGTGCCAGCAGCTCCGACAGCCGAGAGCATCAGCCCCAGCATTTT
CASSSDSREHQPQHF
>TRBJ2-7|TRBV28|TRBD2|.
TGTGCCAGCAGTTCCGCCTCGGGACTAGGGTTTGACGAGCAGTACTTC
CASSSASGLGFDEQYF
>TRBJ2-5|TRBV7-2|.|few
TGTGCCAGCAGCTCCCAGGGCCGGCTCCAAGAGACCCAGTACTTC
CASSSQGRLQETQYF
>TRBJ1-2|TRBV10-3|TRBD1|.
TGTGCCACGTACAGGGGCGGATATGGCTACACCTTC
CATYRGGYGYTF
>TRBJ2-7|TRBV7-9|TRBD1|.
TGTGCCAGCAGCTCAAAAATAACAGGGGTCATAGACTACGAGCAGTACTTC
CASSSKITGVIDYEQYF
>TRBJ2-3|TRBV4-2|.|.
TGTGCCAGCAGCCACGCGGGATTAGATACGCAGTATTTT
CASSHAGLDTQYF
>TRBJ2-7|TRBV5-1|TRBD2|.
TGCGCCAGCAGCTTGGGACTAGCGGTCCACGAGCAGTACTTC
CASSLGLAVHEQYF
>TRBJ2-1|TRBV4-1|TRBD1|.
TGCGCCAGCAGCCAAGACTCCCCCAGGGGGCAAATTAATGAGCAGTTCTTC
CASSQDSPRGQINEQFF